This TCR beta chain was recovered during a study of molecular identifiers for immune sequencing clone quantification. As for the study in general: Sequencing covered four of five parts into which replicate RNA from about 21,000 or 97,000 naive CD8 cells was split.

Each library that profiled naive CD8 cells came from roughly 20,000 to 1,000,000 sorted cells with 10%, 30% or 50% RNA. Broader study findings: In naive cells, under 1% of molecules belonged to clones above 20 RNA copies, against over 97% in effector cells.

As regards this clonotype: Its antigen remains unidentified. An end of the junction differs from the germline gene, which may be a read error.

Libraries of bulk TCR were made by previously described methods (with listed TCR primers). TCRdb fed the PCR reads into MiXCR, producing one record per CDR3 protein. Seen here are about 640,000 distinct CDR3 sequences, just under 20% observed once, and the top ten hold roughly 0.85%. Germline V gives CDR1 LNHDA, CDR2 SQIVND (reference sequence). This CDR3 region has 15 residues. What was sequenced was naive CD8+ T cells from blood, with Jurkat cell RNA spiked in. Subset indicated: FACS-sorted CD8+CD4-CCR7+CD45RA+ naive T cells. This clonotype was obtained from a human donor in good health. Some libraries in this study had Jurkat cell RNA spiked in. V is TRBV19 and J is TRBJ2-7; D is perhaps TRBD1 or TRBD2 (6 bases each). The CDR3 reads CASSMAGGPSYGQYF. CDR3 coding DNA: TGTGCCAGTAGTATGGCCGGGGGCCCCTCCTACGGGCAGTACTTC.